Below, 25 T cell receptor beta chains from the same sample are listed, as sequenced in a study of blood T cell repertoires in COVID-19. Sequencing used immunoSEQ multiplex PCR; TCRdb keeps in-frame clones, though not all of them. The table has some 260,000 clones, about 90% seen once. The sequencing sample was made of PBMCs or T cells enriched from blood (not recorded which). The source is a woman in her late teens or twenties who had recovered from COVID-19.

The chain couples TRBV18 to TRBJ2-1; 9 nucleotides match TRBD2. Trimming took 3 bases from V and 2 from J; bases not matched to a gene: 2. The length of the CDR3 is 15 residues. From germline, CDR1 is KGHSH and CDR2 LQKENI. CDR3 in DNA: TGTGCCAGCTCACCCGTAGCGGGGGCCTACAATGAGCAGTTCTTC. This translates into CASSPVAGAYNEQFF. The whole variable domain, filled in from reference TRBV18 and TRBJ2-1, reads NAGVMQNPRHLVRRRGQEARLRCSPMKGHSHVYWYRQLPEEGLKFMVYLQKENIIDESGMPKERFSAEFPKEGPSILRIQQVVRGDSAAYFCASSPVAGAYNEQFFGPGTRLTVL.

This clone turned up a few times. V and J are TRBV4-3 and TRBJ1-1, with 8 bases matching TRBD1. The CDR3 is made up of 15 amino acids. The J segment lost 1 base and the V segment lost 1 base, leaving 2 bases of the junction unmatched. Germline V gene sequence: CDR1 LGHNA, CDR2 YSLEER. CDR3 nucleotide sequence: TGCGCCAGCAGCCAAGTTGGGACAGGGAACACTGAAGCTTTCTTT. This translates into CASSQVGTGNTEAFF.

This chain joins TRBV12-3 or TRBV12-4 and TRBJ1-2; perhaps TRBD1 as D (5 bases). The CDR3 covers 13 residues. The V end lost 3 bases, the J end lost 3 bases, and 8 bases lay between the germline ends. The CDR3 DNA reads as TGTGCCAGCAGTTTTGGCAGGGACTATGGCTACACCTTC. This sequence encodes CASSFGRDYGYTF.

The V and J genes are TRBV6-5 and TRBJ1-1; possible D gene TRBD1, 5 bases. This CDR3 region has 12 residues. Germline lookup yields CDR1 MNHEY and CDR2 SVGAGI. Trimming removed 5 bases from V and 10 bases from J, with 14 bases in between. CDR3 bases: TGTGCCAGCAGTACACGGGGGAGGGCAGCTTTCTTT. Its translation is CASSTRGRAAFF.

The chain has TRBV7-9 and TRBJ2-3; 10 bases align to TRBD2. J gave up 3 bases and V 5 bases, and 8 bases lay outside the gene matches. CDR1 and CDR2 from the germline V gene are SEHNR and FQNEAQ (reference sequence). The CDR3 is made up of 16 amino acids. CDR3 residues: CASSRPGTSETDTQYF. The CDR3 bases are TGTGCCAGCAGCAGGCCCGGGACTAGCGAGACAGATACGCAGTATTTT.

The DNA for the CDR3 is TGTGCCAGCTCAGCACTAGCGGCGCAAGAGACCCAGTACTTC. Translating it yields CASSALAAQETQYF. J is TRBJ2-5 and V is TRBV18; 8 positions agree with TRBD2. This CDR3 has 14 residues. Germline V gene lookup returns CDR1 KGHSH and CDR2 LQKENI. The junction had 4 bases not matched to a gene; V was cut back by 5 bases and J by 2 bases. Based on the CDR3 plus reference TRBV18 and TRBJ2-5, the full variable domain is NAGVMQNPRHLVRRRGQEARLRCSPMKGHSHVYWYRQLPEEGLKFMVYLQKENIIDESGMPKERFSAEFPKEGPSILRIQQVVRGDSAAYFCASSALAAQETQYFGPGTRLLVL.

The chain has TRBV7-9 and TRBJ2-2; 8 positions agree with TRBD1. With V trimmed by 3 bases and J by 1 base, 4 bases remained unmatched. The length of the CDR3 is 16 residues. Germline CDR1 reads SEHNR; CDR2 reads FQNEAQ (reference sequence). CDR3 sequence reads: CASSFRGRGNTGELFF. The CDR3 DNA follows: TGTGCCAGCAGCTTCAGGGGGCGCGGGAACACCGGGGAGCTGTTTTTT.

To note about this clone: Mismatch with germline at one junction end may stem from a read error. The chain recombines TRBV2 with TRBJ1-2; D remains unclear. Germline values: CDR1 SNHLY, CDR2 FYNNEI. This CDR3 has 11 amino acids. The CDR3 bases are TGTGCCGGGAGGGCGGTCGGTGGCTCCACCTTC. Protein: CAGRAVGGSTF.

The genes are TRBV12-1 and TRBJ2-7; the table's D call TRBD2 went unverified against the DNA. TRBV12-1 is described as a pseudogene. The length of the CDR3 is 15 residues. The CDR3 is CASSFRGGRSYEQYF. CDR3 nucleotide sequence: TGTGCCAGCAGCTTCCGCGGGGGCCGCTCCTACGAGCAGTACTTC.

The J gene is TRBJ1-1, the V gene TRBV19; 7 bases line up with TRBD1. The CDR3 runs 16 residues. Germline trimming cut 5 bases from V and 2 bases from J; bases unmatched to any gene: 11. The germline gives CDR1 LNHDA, CDR2 SQIVND (reference sequence). CDR3 amino acids: CASSHPRRDSNTEAFF. CDR3 bases: TGTGCCAGTAGTCACCCTAGGCGGGACAGCAACACTGAAGCTTTCTTT. Looking up the rest from reference TRBV19 and TRBJ1-1 gives the full variable domain: DGGITQSPKYLFRKEGQNVTLSCEQNLNHDAMYWYRQDPGQGLRLIYYSQIVNDFQKGDIAEGYSVSREKKESFPLTVTSAQKNPTAFYLCASSHPRRDSNTEAFFGQGTRLTVV.

The V and J genes are TRBV12-3 or TRBV12-4 and TRBJ1-5; D gene uncertain. V dropped 4 bases and J dropped 4 bases, with 8 bases sitting between them. This CDR3 spans 13 amino acids. The CDR3 loop is CASSWSGNQPQHF. The DNA for the CDR3 is TGTGCCAGCAGTTGGTCGGGGAATCAGCCCCAGCATTTT.

This sequence joins TRBV28 and TRBJ2-6; D is uncertain. The CDR3 extends over 16 amino acids. V was clipped by 4 bases and J by 0 bases, with 10 bases between them. CDR1 and CDR2 from the germline V gene are MDHEN and SYDVKM. CDR3 in DNA: TGTGCCAGCAGTTCGCTTGGCTCCTCTGGGGCCAACGTCCTGACTTTC. This translates into CASSSLGSSGANVLTF. Full variable domain (missing parts from reference TRBV28 and TRBJ2-6): DVKVTQSSRYLVKRTGEKVFLECVQDMDHENMFWYRQDPGLGLRLIYFSYDVKMKEKGDIPEGYSVSREKKERFSLILESASTNQTSMYLCASSSLGSSGANVLTFGAGSRLTVL.

The chain joins TRBV3-1 (or the pseudogene TRBV3-2) to TRBJ1-4; D is perhaps TRBD1 (6 bases). The CDR3 loop spans 16 amino acids. Trimming removed 4 bases at V and 10 bases at J, with 22 bases between. Germline lookup yields CDR1 LGHDT and CDR2 YNNKEL (reference sequence). CDR3 DNA sequence: TGTGCCAGCAGCCGAGAATATGGGGGCAGACCCGGAAAACTGTTTTTT. Translation: CASSREYGGRPGKLFF.

In this sample, this clone turned up once. The chain couples TRBV3-1 (or the pseudogene TRBV3-2) to TRBJ2-7; 10 nucleotides match TRBD2. The CDR3 has 15 amino acids. Germline V gene data show CDR1 as LGHDT and CDR2 as YNNKEL (reference sequence). Trimming cost V 1 base and J 2 bases; bases outside gene matches: 2. The CDR3 reads CASSQGTSGAYEQYF. DNA of the CDR3: TGTGCCAGCAGCCAAGGAACTAGCGGGGCCTACGAGCAGTACTTC.

The CDR3 sequence is CASSIRPGGTTYEQYF. In nucleotides, the CDR3 is TGTGCCAGTAGTATCCGGCCGGGGGGAACCACCTACGAGCAGTACTTC. J is TRBJ2-7 and V is TRBV19; TRBD2 matches 7 bases. The germline V gene has CDR1 LNHDA and CDR2 SQIVND (reference sequence). This CDR3 comprises 16 residues. The junction had 10 bases not matched to a gene; V was cut back by 3 bases and J by 2 bases.

This clone showed up just once. The rearrangement joins TRBV11-2 to TRBJ1-1, with a possible D match to TRBD1 (5 bases). This CDR3 is built from 15 residues. Trimming left V 1 base short and J 4 bases short, with 13 bases between. Germline V gives CDR1 SGHAT, CDR2 FQNNGV. The DNA of the CDR3 is TGTGCCAGCAGCTTAGGCGTCTGGGGGGGCACTGAAGCTTTCTTT. It yields the protein CASSLGVWGGTEAFF.

This clone was observed once. The chain has TRBV12-3 or TRBV12-4 and TRBJ1-1; tentative D call: TRBD1 (5 bases). The V and J ends lost 6 bases and 6 bases respectively, with 11 bases between them. This CDR3 is 12 amino acids long. In DNA, the CDR3 is TGTGCCAGCAGGTTTCCGGGGGCTGAAGCTTTCTTT. Protein sequence: CASRFPGAEAFF.

V gene TRBV13 combines with J gene TRBJ2-3; TRBD2 agrees at 11 bases. The germline CDR1 and CDR2 sequences are PRHDT and FYEKMQ (reference sequence). The CDR3 contains 18 residues. Trimming took 5 bases from V and 0 from J; bases not matched to a gene: 10. The CDR3 region is CASSPLAGGTHSTDTQYF. Written as DNA, the CDR3 is TGTGCCAGCAGCCCCCTAGCGGGGGGCACGCATAGCACAGATACGCAGTATTTT.

This chain connects TRBV4-2 to TRBJ2-3, with 9 bases identical to TRBD1. The germline gives CDR1 LGHNA, CDR2 YNFKEQ. The CDR3 totals 15 residues. J gave up 5 bases and V 1 base, and 4 bases lay outside the gene matches. CDR3 nucleotide sequence: TGTGCCAGCAGCCAAGGGACAGGGGCGATAGATACGCAGTATTTT. Protein sequence: CASSQGTGAIDTQYF.

The chain links TRBV7-2 to TRBJ2-7; 9 bases are shared with TRBD2. The CDR3 length is 15 residues. The junction had 10 bases not matched to a gene; V was cut back by 3 bases and J by 7 bases. The germline V gene encodes CDR1 SGHTA and CDR2 FQGNSA. The CDR3: CASSLQPSGGSEQYF. DNA for the CDR3: TGTGCCAGCAGCTTGCAACCGAGCGGGGGGTCGGAGCAGTACTTC.

V gene TRBV7-3 combines with J gene TRBJ2-2; D unclear. This CDR3 is 14 amino acids long. Deletions cut 5 bases from V and 6 bases from J, with 13 bases between. Germline V gene lookup returns CDR1 SGHTA and CDR2 FQGTGA. The CDR3 loop reads CASSRSSASGELFF. DNA of the CDR3: TGTGCCAGCAGCCGGAGTTCGGCGTCCGGGGAGCTGTTTTTT.

This clone appeared once. The chain has TRBV28 and TRBJ1-2, with D possibly being TRBD1 (5 bases). The V end lost 6 bases, the J end lost 0 bases, and 11 bases lay between the germline ends. Looked up from germline, CDR1 is MDHEN and CDR2 is SYDVKM. The length of the CDR3 is 14 residues. CDR3 protein: CASRTGTTNYGYTF. The DNA of the CDR3 is TGTGCCAGCAGAACCGGGACTACTAACTATGGCTACACCTTC.

The rearrangement joins TRBV7-9 to TRBJ1-2; D unclear. The CDR3 totals 14 residues. Looked up from germline, CDR1 is SEHNR and CDR2 is FQNEAQ (reference sequence). V gave up 5 bases and J gave up 1 base, with 11 bases separating them. In nucleotides, the CDR3 is TGTGCCAGCAGCAACTCGCATATTAACTATGGCTACACCTTC. This translates into CASSNSHINYGYTF.

The V and J genes are TRBV7-8 and TRBJ1-2, with TRBD1 matching 8 bases. Looked up from germline, CDR1 is SGHVS and CDR2 is FQNEAQ. The V and J ends lost 5 bases and 5 bases, in that order; junction bases with no gene match: 10. This CDR3 region has 15 residues. The CDR3 DNA reads as TGTGCCAGCAGCCCCGCCGGCAGGGGGCTTTATGGCTACACCTTC. Protein sequence: CASSPAGRGLYGYTF.

This chain connects TRBV11-3 to TRBJ1-2; 7 bases map to TRBD1. The junction had 6 bases not matched to a gene; V was cut back by 5 bases and J by 3 bases. This CDR3 has 14 residues. Germline V gene data show CDR1 as SGHNT and CDR2 as YENEEA. For the CDR3, the DNA is TGTGCCAGCAGCACCGATGACAGGGACTATGGCTACACCTTC. Translated, it gives CASSTDDRDYGYTF.